This T cell receptor (beta chain) is drawn from a study of PD-L1 blockade in urothelial cancer. With termini counted, the CDR3 has 17 amino acids. Per germline, CDR1 MDHEN and CDR2 SYDVKM. Study-level results: At 3 weeks on treatment, tumor-associated clones expanded more with durable benefit.

A word on this clone: Its antigen is still unknown. It is unclear where the CDR3 begins or ends on the DNA, so no DNA is shown, and the CDR3 is as TCRdb lists it.

Synthetic spike-ins, TCR analog templates, were added into each PCR. Sequencing was performed with immunoSEQ multiplex PCR; in TCRdb, only in-frame clones are kept and a portion is missing. The data hold 35,000 to 45,000 clones, with about nine tenths observed a single time. Urothelial carcinoma, locally advanced or metastatic, affected the patients. The V and J genes are TRBV28 and TRBJ2-7; the table's D call, TRBD2, has no DNA check behind it. Sequences were derived from PBMCs, sampled around atezolizumab (anti-PD-L1) treatment. This TCR was sampled from a man aged 65 to 79 with urothelial cancer. CDR3 protein: CASSSSIAGGPSYEQYF.